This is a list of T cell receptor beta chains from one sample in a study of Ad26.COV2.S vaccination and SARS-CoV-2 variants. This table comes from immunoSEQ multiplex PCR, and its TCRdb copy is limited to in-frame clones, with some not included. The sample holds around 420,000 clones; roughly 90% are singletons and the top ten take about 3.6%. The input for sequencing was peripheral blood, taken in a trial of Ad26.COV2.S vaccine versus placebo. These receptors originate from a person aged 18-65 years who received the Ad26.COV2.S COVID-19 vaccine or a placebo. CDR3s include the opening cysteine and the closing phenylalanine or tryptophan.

CDR3 protein: CASSLVSGRGAKNIQYF
J gene: TRBJ2-4
V gene: TRBV11-2

CDR3 protein: CASSLYTGNTGELFF
J gene: TRBJ2-2
V gene: TRBV7-2

CDR3 protein: CATSEASGGTFDTQYF
J gene: TRBJ2-3
V gene: TRBV24-1

CDR3 protein: CASSAPGGNTEAFF
J gene: TRBJ1-1
V gene: TRBV9

CDR3 protein: CASSPGTGDYGYTF
J gene: TRBJ1-2
V gene: TRBV18

CDR3 protein: CASSFGQSYEQYF
J gene: TRBJ2-7
V gene: TRBV27

CDR3 protein: CASSLKPEVGISGNTIYF
J gene: TRBJ1-3
V gene: TRBV28

CDR3 protein: CASSLEGGQGDEQFF
J gene: TRBJ2-1
V gene: TRBV11-1

CDR3 protein: CASSPSGEAYEQYF
J gene: TRBJ2-7
V gene: TRBV5-4

CDR3 protein: CASSLIPGTSGTDTQYF
J gene: TRBJ2-3
V gene: TRBV6-7

CDR3 protein: CASSQDYQRLGYEQYF
J gene: TRBJ2-7
V gene: TRBV4-3

CDR3 protein: CAITGQGEGGYTF
J gene: TRBJ1-2
V gene: TRBV10-3

CDR3 protein: CAIGETGFQETQYF
J gene: TRBJ2-5
V gene: TRBV10-3

CDR3 protein: CASTPGRGLSYEQYF
J gene: TRBJ2-7
V gene: TRBV6-5

CDR3 protein: CASSVSGTSLLADTQYF
J gene: TRBJ2-3
V gene: TRBV9

CDR3 protein: CASSLVRGKETQYF
J gene: TRBJ2-5
V gene: TRBV5-6

CDR3 protein: CASSQLAGGYNEQFF
J gene: TRBJ2-1
V gene: TRBV4-1

CDR3 protein: CASSQQGYDNYGYTF
J gene: TRBJ1-2
V gene: TRBV3-1/TRBV3-2

CDR3 protein: CSVLGTAGGRDNEQFF
J gene: TRBJ2-1
V gene: TRBV29-1

CDR3 protein: CASRGQGMNTEAFF
J gene: TRBJ1-1
V gene: TRBV25-1

CDR3 protein: CASSETGGAGNTIYF
J gene: TRBJ1-3
V gene: TRBV9

CDR3 protein: CAWSADRSEQYF
J gene: TRBJ2-7
V gene: TRBV30

CDR3 protein: CAWSGRGTLNTEAFF
J gene: TRBJ1-1
V gene: TRBV30

CDR3 protein: CASSVGRSYEQYF
J gene: TRBJ2-7
V gene: TRBV2

CDR3 protein: CSAPGGTQYF
J gene: TRBJ2-5
V gene: TRBV20-1

CDR3 protein: CASSLFFLLGEQYF
J gene: TRBJ2-7
V gene: TRBV7-2

CDR3 protein: CASSPRTGSGEKLFF
J gene: TRBJ1-4
V gene: TRBV18

CDR3 protein: CASSERRNYGYTF
J gene: TRBJ1-2
V gene: TRBV6-1

CDR3 protein: CASSLAGGSYNEQFF
J gene: TRBJ2-1
V gene: TRBV13

CDR3 protein: CASSQRTGGSYEQYF
J gene: TRBJ2-7
V gene: TRBV7-8

CDR3 protein: CATSRESRSSSYEQYF
J gene: TRBJ2-7
V gene: TRBV15

CDR3 protein: CASSFIDSTYEQYF
J gene: TRBJ2-7
V gene: TRBV7-2

CDR3 protein: CASSSPMAQYF
J gene: TRBJ2-3
V gene: TRBV7-9

CDR3 protein: CASSYSGGRTDTQYF
J gene: TRBJ2-3
V gene: TRBV2

CDR3 protein: CASSVGGYTF
J gene: TRBJ1-2
V gene: TRBV10-1

CDR3 protein: CASSKRTGTGETQYF
J gene: TRBJ2-5
V gene: TRBV7-8

CDR3 protein: CAWSKGAAGEQYF
J gene: TRBJ2-7
V gene: TRBV30

CDR3 protein: CASSLSLAGAGGEQFF
J gene: TRBJ2-1
V gene: TRBV11-2

CDR3 protein: CASSDVMDTEAFF
J gene: TRBJ1-1
V gene: TRBV27

CDR3 protein: CAWRTPRGGGTDTQYF
J gene: TRBJ2-3
V gene: TRBV30

CDR3 protein: CAWSDGVTYEQYF
J gene: TRBJ2-7
V gene: TRBV30

CDR3 protein: CASSLQQGPYEQYF
J gene: TRBJ2-7
V gene: TRBV5-5

CDR3 protein: CSGLENNEQFF
J gene: TRBJ2-1
V gene: TRBV29-1

CDR3 protein: CASSLGAGTGGYEQFF
J gene: TRBJ2-1
V gene: TRBV5-5

CDR3 protein: CASSQEQAYEQYF
J gene: TRBJ2-7
V gene: TRBV14

CDR3 protein: CASSHMGGSWEKLFF
J gene: TRBJ1-4
V gene: TRBV3-1/TRBV3-2

CDR3 protein: CASSLGTNVLTF
J gene: TRBJ2-6
V gene: TRBV5-6

CDR3 protein: CASSQRDRPNGNSPLHF
J gene: TRBJ1-6
V gene: TRBV5-1

CDR3 protein: CASRGTDNYGYTF
J gene: TRBJ1-2
V gene: TRBV9

CDR3 protein: CASSEKGQRNTEAFF
J gene: TRBJ1-1
V gene: TRBV2

CDR3 protein: CASSYGRGRNTQYF
J gene: TRBJ2-3
V gene: TRBV6-5

CDR3 protein: CASSSRYGNTEAFF
J gene: TRBJ1-1
V gene: TRBV7-2